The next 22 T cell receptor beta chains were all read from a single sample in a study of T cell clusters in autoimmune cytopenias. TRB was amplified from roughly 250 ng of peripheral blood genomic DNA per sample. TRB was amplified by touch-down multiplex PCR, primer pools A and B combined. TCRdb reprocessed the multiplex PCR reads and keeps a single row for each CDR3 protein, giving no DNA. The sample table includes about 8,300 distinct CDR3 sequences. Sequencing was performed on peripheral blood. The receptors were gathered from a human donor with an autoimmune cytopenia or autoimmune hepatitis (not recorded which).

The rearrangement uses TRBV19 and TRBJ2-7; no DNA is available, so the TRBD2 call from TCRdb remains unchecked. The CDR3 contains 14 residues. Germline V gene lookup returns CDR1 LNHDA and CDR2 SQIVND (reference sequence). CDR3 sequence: CASSQRAPRYEQYF.

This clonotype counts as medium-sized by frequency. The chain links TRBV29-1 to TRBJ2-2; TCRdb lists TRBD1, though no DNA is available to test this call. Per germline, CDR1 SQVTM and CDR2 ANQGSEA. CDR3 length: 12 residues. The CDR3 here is CSVPQGAGELFF.

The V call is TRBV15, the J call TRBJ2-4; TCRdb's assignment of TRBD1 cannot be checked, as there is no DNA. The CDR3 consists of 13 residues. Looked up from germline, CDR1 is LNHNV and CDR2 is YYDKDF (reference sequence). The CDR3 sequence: CATSVPPRDIQYF. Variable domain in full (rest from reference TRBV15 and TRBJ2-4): DAMVIQNPRYQVTQFGKPVTLSCSQTLNHNVMYWYQQKSSQAPKLLFHYYDKDFNNEADTPDNFQSRRPNTSFCFLDIRSPGLGDTAMYLCATSVPPRDIQYFGAGTRLSVL.

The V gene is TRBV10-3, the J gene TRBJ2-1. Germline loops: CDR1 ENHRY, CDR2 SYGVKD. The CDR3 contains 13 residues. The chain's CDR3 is CAISGLGRNEQFF.

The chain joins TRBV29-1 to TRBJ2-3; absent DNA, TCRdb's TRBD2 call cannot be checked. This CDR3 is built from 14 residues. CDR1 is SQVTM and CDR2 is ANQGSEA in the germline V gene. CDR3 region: CSVLAGGPSDTQYF.

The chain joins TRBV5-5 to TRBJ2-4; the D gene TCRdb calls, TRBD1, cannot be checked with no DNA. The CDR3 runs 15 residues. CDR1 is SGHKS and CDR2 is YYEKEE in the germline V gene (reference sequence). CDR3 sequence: CASSRAGGTKNIQYF.

CDR3 region: CASSYSAANGFYTEAFF. J is TRBJ1-1 and V is TRBV6-5. This CDR3 contains 17 residues. CDR1 and CDR2 (germline): MNHEY, SVGAGI.

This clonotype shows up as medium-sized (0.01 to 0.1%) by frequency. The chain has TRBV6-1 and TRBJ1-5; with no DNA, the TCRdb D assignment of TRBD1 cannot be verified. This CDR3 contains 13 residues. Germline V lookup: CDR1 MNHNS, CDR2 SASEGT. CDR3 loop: CASSEFRDQPQHF.

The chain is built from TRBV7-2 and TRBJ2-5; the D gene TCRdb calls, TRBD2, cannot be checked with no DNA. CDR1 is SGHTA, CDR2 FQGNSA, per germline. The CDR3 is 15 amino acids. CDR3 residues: CASSLPSGRQETQYF.

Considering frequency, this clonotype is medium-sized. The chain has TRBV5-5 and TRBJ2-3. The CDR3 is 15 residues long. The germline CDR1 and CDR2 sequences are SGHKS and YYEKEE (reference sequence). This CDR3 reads CASSLRTDRTDTQYF.

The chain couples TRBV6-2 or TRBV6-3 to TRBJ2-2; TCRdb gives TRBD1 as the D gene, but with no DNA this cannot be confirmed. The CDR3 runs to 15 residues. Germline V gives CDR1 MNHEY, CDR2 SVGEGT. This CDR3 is CASSYVGLGTGELFF.

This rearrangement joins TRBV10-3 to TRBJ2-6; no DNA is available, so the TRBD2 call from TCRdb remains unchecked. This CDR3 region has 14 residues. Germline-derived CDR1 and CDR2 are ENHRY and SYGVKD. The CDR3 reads CATEGGGGANVLTF.

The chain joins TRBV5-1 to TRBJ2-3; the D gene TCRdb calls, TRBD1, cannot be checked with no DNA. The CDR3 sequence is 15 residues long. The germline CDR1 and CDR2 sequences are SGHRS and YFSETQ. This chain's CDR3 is CASSFQGVATDTQYF.

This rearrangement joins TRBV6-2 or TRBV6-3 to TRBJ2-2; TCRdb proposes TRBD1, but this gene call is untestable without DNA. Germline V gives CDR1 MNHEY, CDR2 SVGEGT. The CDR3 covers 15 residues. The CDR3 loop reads CASKSTGGYTGELFF.

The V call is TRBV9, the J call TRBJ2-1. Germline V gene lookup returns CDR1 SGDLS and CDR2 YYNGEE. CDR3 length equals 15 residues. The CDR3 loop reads CASSVELTNYNEQFF.

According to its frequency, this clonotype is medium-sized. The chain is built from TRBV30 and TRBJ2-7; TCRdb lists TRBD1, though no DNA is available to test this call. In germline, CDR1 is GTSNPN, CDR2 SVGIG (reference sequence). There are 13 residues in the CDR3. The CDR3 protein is CAWSAGRLYEQYF.

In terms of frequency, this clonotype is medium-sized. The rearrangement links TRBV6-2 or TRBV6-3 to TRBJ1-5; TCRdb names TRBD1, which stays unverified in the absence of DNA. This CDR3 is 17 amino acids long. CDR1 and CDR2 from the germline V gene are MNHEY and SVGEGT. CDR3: CASSYPQGDRTNQPQHF.

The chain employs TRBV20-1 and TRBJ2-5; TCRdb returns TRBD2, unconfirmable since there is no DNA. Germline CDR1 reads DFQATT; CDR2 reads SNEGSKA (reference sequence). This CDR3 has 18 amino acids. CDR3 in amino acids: CSAPPGLAGALSEETQYF.

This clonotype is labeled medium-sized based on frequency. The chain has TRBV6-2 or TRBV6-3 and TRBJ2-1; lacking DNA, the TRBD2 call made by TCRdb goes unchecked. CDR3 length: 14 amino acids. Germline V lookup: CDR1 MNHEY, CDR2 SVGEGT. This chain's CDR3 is CASSSGLAGDEQFF.

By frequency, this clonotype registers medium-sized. CDR3 sequence reads: CASRFGLAGAVDTQYF. The rearrangement joins TRBV6-6 to TRBJ2-3; TCRdb indicates TRBD2, and absent DNA this call remains unverified. This CDR3 has 16 amino acids. From germline, CDR1 is MNHNY and CDR2 SVGAGI (reference sequence).

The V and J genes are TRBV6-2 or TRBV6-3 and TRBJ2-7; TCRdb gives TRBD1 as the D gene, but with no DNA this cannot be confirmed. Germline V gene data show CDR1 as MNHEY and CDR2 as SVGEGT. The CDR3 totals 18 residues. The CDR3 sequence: CASRTGGVLRGGLETQYF.

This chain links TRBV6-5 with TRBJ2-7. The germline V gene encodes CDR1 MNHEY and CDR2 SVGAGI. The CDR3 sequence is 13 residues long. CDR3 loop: CASSYQKTYEQYF.